The next 27 T cell receptor beta chains were all read from a single sample in a study of radiotherapy plus CTLA-4 blockade in lung cancer. The table came from immunoSEQ multiplex PCR; TCRdb's copy has only in-frame clones and leaves some out. This sample has fewer than 35,000 clones, with under 85% found just once. Specimen: peripheral blood, collected from a patient treated with radiotherapy plus ipilimumab. Every receptor here comes from a human donor with non-small cell lung cancer that progressed on radiotherapy plus ipilimumab.

The rearrangement uses TRBV4-1 and TRBJ2-1; TRBD1 matches 7 bases. Germline trimming cut 0 bases from V and 9 bases from J; bases unmatched to any gene: 8. The CDR3 extends over 15 amino acids. The germline gives CDR1 MGHRA, CDR2 YSYEKL. The CDR3 spells CASSQDDRVRGEQFF. The CDR3 nucleotides read TGCGCCAGCAGCCAAGATGACAGGGTCAGGGGTGAGCAGTTCTTC.

The genes are TRBV7-9 and TRBJ2-3; D possibly uses TRBD1 or TRBD2 (6 bases each). Trimming took 5 bases from V and 4 from J, leaving 22 bases between them. Germline V gene sequence: CDR1 SEHNR, CDR2 FQNEAQ (reference sequence). CDR3 length equals 17 residues. CDR3 bases: TGTGCCAGCAGCCCCCCGGGGGCGGGCCTGGGGGCAGATACGCAGTATTTT. This sequence encodes CASSPPGAGLGADTQYF.

The rearrangement uses TRBV6-5 and TRBJ1-5; D unresolved. Trimming took 6 bases from V and 7 from J, leaving 13 bases between them. This CDR3 is built from 13 residues. Germline V gives CDR1 MNHEY, CDR2 SVGAGI. The CDR3 loop reads CASSPRGGQPQHF. CDR3 sequence (DNA): TGTGCCAGCAGCCCTCGTGGTGGCCAGCCCCAGCATTTT.

The chain is built from TRBV19 and TRBJ2-1; tentatively, D is TRBD2 (5 bases). The V end was cut by 4 bases, the J end by 7 bases, with 20 bases between. The CDR3 spans 16 residues. Germline V gene data show CDR1 as LNHDA and CDR2 as SQIVND (reference sequence). In DNA form, the CDR3 reads TGTGCCAGTAGTAAGGTGCTGTGGGAGAAGGGAAATGAGCAGTTCTTC. It encodes CASSKVLWEKGNEQFF.

This clone was counted a single time. The chain employs TRBV30 and TRBJ2-7; TRBD1 matches at 7 bases. The J segment lost 9 bases and the V segment lost 3 bases, leaving 5 bases of the junction unmatched. CDR3 size: 11 residues. The germline V gene has CDR1 GTSNPN and CDR2 SVGIG (reference sequence). The CDR3 nucleotides read TGTGCCTGGAGCACAGGGGCCGGGCAGTACTTC. Translating gives CAWSTGAGQYF.

The chain links TRBV2 to TRBJ1-1; D is unclear. The germline V gene encodes CDR1 SNHLY and CDR2 FYNNEI. Trimming pared 11 bases from V and 4 bases from J, leaving 14 bases between. This CDR3 region has 12 residues. In DNA form, the CDR3 reads TGTGCCGCGGAGGGTGAAAGCACTGAAGCTTTCTTT. Protein product: CAAEGESTEAFF.

CDR3 loop: CASSLGRKNTEAFF. As DNA, the CDR3 is TGTGCCAGCAGCTTGGGCAGGAAGAACACTGAAGCTTTCTTT. The V gene is TRBV28, the J gene TRBJ1-1; D unresolved. Germline V gives CDR1 MDHEN, CDR2 SYDVKM. The germline V and J ends were trimmed by 6 bases and 1 base, with 12 bases remaining between them. CDR3 length equals 14 residues.

In DNA, the CDR3 is TGTGCCACCAGCAGAGATCGGGGGGCTAATGAGCAGTTCTTC. This codes for CATSRDRGANEQFF. The rearrangement uses TRBV15 and TRBJ2-1; TRBD2 is a possible D gene (7 bases). Trimming stripped 0 bases from V and 7 bases from J, with 10 bases between. The germline gives CDR1 LNHNV, CDR2 YYDKDF (reference sequence). CDR3 size: 14 residues.

The V and J genes are TRBV7-9 and TRBJ1-5; D is ambiguous. The germline V gene has CDR1 SEHNR and CDR2 FQNEAQ (reference sequence). Trimming removed 2 bases at V and 5 bases at J, with 10 bases between. CDR3 size: 14 residues. The CDR3 nucleotides are TGTGCCAGCAGCTTAAGTTACGGGCATCAGCCCCAGCATTTT. It codes for CASSLSYGHQPQHF.

The chain joins TRBV7-3 to TRBJ2-7, with a possible D match to TRBD1 (6 bases). Germline loops: CDR1 SGHTA, CDR2 FQGTGA. With 5 bases removed from V and 1 base from J, the gap between germline ends came to 9 bases. The CDR3 is 13 amino acids. CDR3 nucleotides: TGTGCCAGCAGCATCGGACAGTCCTACGAGCAGTACTTC. Translation: CASSIGQSYEQYF.

V and J are TRBV9 and TRBJ2-3; TRBD2 agrees at 7 bases. Germline CDR1 and CDR2: SGDLS and YYNGEE. The J segment lost 8 bases and the V segment lost 0 bases, leaving 6 bases of the junction unmatched. This CDR3 comprises 14 residues. The CDR3 is CASSVDSGGGTQYF. Here the CDR3 DNA reads TGTGCCAGCAGCGTAGACTCGGGGGGTGGTACGCAGTATTTT.

The chain couples TRBV19 to TRBJ2-7; TRBD1 matches at 8 bases. The length of the CDR3 is 14 residues. The V segment lost 6 bases and the J segment 1 base; nucleotides outside the gene matches: 5. From germline, CDR1 is LNHDA and CDR2 SQIVND (reference sequence). The CDR3 DNA is TGTGCCAGTAGCGTGACAGGGGAATCCTACGAGCAGTACTTC. It encodes CASSVTGESYEQYF. Supplemented by reference TRBV19 and TRBJ2-7, the full variable domain reads DGGITQSPKYLFRKEGQNVTLSCEQNLNHDAMYWYRQDPGQGLRLIYYSQIVNDFQKGDIAEGYSVSREKKESFPLTVTSAQKNPTAFYLCASSVTGESYEQYFGPGTRLTVT.

This sequence joins TRBV18 and TRBJ2-1; D remains unclear. Trimming left V 1 base short and J 0 bases short, with 13 bases between. The length of the CDR3 is 17 residues. The germline V gene encodes CDR1 KGHSH and CDR2 LQKENI. CDR3 DNA sequence: TGTGCCAGCTCACCACGGATAACGACAAACTCCTACAATGAGCAGTTCTTC. It yields the protein CASSPRITTNSYNEQFF.

The chain links TRBV27 to TRBJ2-5; 7 nucleotides match TRBD1. This CDR3 region has 14 residues. CDR1 MNHEY and CDR2 SMNVEV come from the germline V gene (reference sequence). With V trimmed by 11 bases and J by 3 bases, 12 bases remained unmatched. The CDR3 DNA is TGTGCCTGCCGACAGGGCCAAAGTGAAGAGACCCAGTACTTC. It is translated as CACRQGQSEETQYF.

CDR3 nucleotides: TGTGCCAGTAGGGCTAGCGGGGGGCGTGGGCAGTACTTC. Translation gives CASRASGGRGQYF. The chain has TRBV19 and TRBJ2-5; 11 bases line up with TRBD2. Unmatched junction bases numbered 8, after V lost 6 bases and J lost 11 bases. Germline V gives CDR1 LNHDA, CDR2 SQIVND (reference sequence). The CDR3 contains 13 residues. Full variable domain (missing parts from reference TRBV19 and TRBJ2-5): DGGITQSPKYLFRKEGQNVTLSCEQNLNHDAMYWYRQDPGQGLRLIYYSQIVNDFQKGDIAEGYSVSREKKESFPLTVTSAQKNPTAFYLCASRASGGRGQYFGPGTRLLVL.

V is TRBV4-3 and J is TRBJ2-3; no firm D call. The ends were cut back, 0 bases at V and 2 bases at J, with 9 bases in the middle. This CDR3 is 15 amino acids long. Germline V gives CDR1 LGHNA, CDR2 YSLEER. DNA of the CDR3: TGCGCCAGCAGCCAAGATAGGTTCGTCACAGATACGCAGTATTTT. Residues: CASSQDRFVTDTQYF.

This clone was observed once. The chain joins TRBV9 to TRBJ1-1; D is perhaps TRBD1 (5 bases). CDR1 and CDR2 (germline): SGDLS, YYNGEE. This CDR3 contains 15 residues. The V end was cut by 4 bases, the J end by 0 bases, with 13 bases between. CDR3 sequence (DNA): TGTGCCAGCAGCCCCGAGGGACTGCTGAACACTGAAGCTTTCTTT. This sequence encodes CASSPEGLLNTEAFF.

The genes are TRBV19 and TRBJ1-2, with D possibly being TRBD1 (5 bases). This CDR3 region has 14 residues. Germline CDR1 LNHDA, CDR2 SQIVND (reference sequence). V lost 7 bases and J lost 0, with 12 bases in between. Here the CDR3 DNA reads TGTGCCAGTACCAAGGGGAATACTAACTATGGCTACACCTTC. Translating it yields CASTKGNTNYGYTF. The variable domain in full, completed from reference TRBV19 and TRBJ1-2, reads DGGITQSPKYLFRKEGQNVTLSCEQNLNHDAMYWYRQDPGQGLRLIYYSQIVNDFQKGDIAEGYSVSREKKESFPLTVTSAQKNPTAFYLCASTKGNTNYGYTFGSGTRLTVV.

The chain links TRBV7-8 to TRBJ2-7; D might be TRBD2 (6 bases). V was clipped by 5 bases and J by 3 bases, with 8 bases between them. CDR1 is SGHVS, CDR2 FQNEAQ, per germline. This CDR3 has 12 residues. For the CDR3, the DNA is TGTGCCAGCAGCACGACTAGCTACGAGCAGTACTTC. This translates into CASSTTSYEQYF.

The V and J genes are TRBV28 and TRBJ1-4, with D possibly being TRBD1 (5 bases). V gave up 5 bases and J gave up 7 bases, with 20 bases separating them. Germline V gene sequence: CDR1 MDHEN, CDR2 SYDVKM. CDR3 length: 16 residues. For the CDR3, the DNA is TGTGCCAGCAGTAGGCCTACTGGGACCAACTCTGAAAAACTGTTTTTT. Its protein product is CASSRPTGTNSEKLFF.

The rearrangement joins TRBV7-3 to TRBJ2-3; possibly TRBD2 for D (7 bases). Per the germline V gene, CDR1 is SGHTA and CDR2 is FQGTGA. V dropped 0 bases and J dropped 10 bases, with 11 bases sitting between them. CDR3 size: 13 residues. The CDR3 DNA reads as TGTGCCAGCAGCTTAACAAGGGAGGGGGCGCAGTATTTT. Translated, it gives CASSLTREGAQYF.

This chain uses TRBV10-1 with TRBJ2-1, with TRBD2 matching 8 bases. V shed 6 bases, J shed 6 bases, and the junction held 7 bases outside the gene matches. Per the germline V gene, CDR1 is WNHNN and CDR2 is SYGVQD (reference sequence). The CDR3 extends over 14 amino acids. DNA of the CDR3: TGCGCCAGCAGCACGGGAGGGCCCCTCAATGAGCAGTTCTTC. Its translation: CASSTGGPLNEQFF.

This clone was observed once. This sequence joins TRBV28 and TRBJ2-7; 10 bases line up with TRBD1. Per germline, CDR1 MDHEN and CDR2 SYDVKM. This CDR3 spans 13 amino acids. V lost 6 bases to trimming and J lost 7 bases; unmatched junction nucleotides: 6. DNA for the CDR3: TGTGCCAGCAGCTCTGGACAGGGGGGGGAGCAGTACTTC. Translated: CASSSGQGGEQYF. Together with reference TRBV28 and TRBJ2-7, the CDR3 gives the full variable domain: DVKVTQSSRYLVKRTGEKVFLECVQDMDHENMFWYRQDPGLGLRLIYFSYDVKMKEKGDIPEGYSVSREKKERFSLILESASTNQTSMYLCASSSGQGGEQYFGPGTRLTVT.

This clone was counted between two and nine times. This chain connects TRBV15 to TRBJ2-1; D unclear. Germline loops: CDR1 LNHNV, CDR2 YYDKDF (reference sequence). Trimming took off 4 bases at V and 4 bases at J, with 5 bases between the two ends. This CDR3 has 12 residues. Here the CDR3 DNA reads TGTGCCACCAGCATGGAATACAATGAGCAGTTCTTC. Translation: CATSMEYNEQFF. Drawing the rest from reference TRBV15 and TRBJ2-1, the complete variable domain is DAMVIQNPRYQVTQFGKPVTLSCSQTLNHNVMYWYQQKSSQAPKLLFHYYDKDFNNEADTPDNFQSRRPNTSFCFLDIRSPGLGDTAMYLCATSMEYNEQFFGPGTRLTVL.

The chain joins TRBV2 to TRBJ2-7; 9 bases fit TRBD1. Germline lookup yields CDR1 SNHLY and CDR2 FYNNEI. The V gene end was trimmed by 4 bases and the J gene end by 1 base; junction bases not matched to a gene: 2. The CDR3 has 14 residues. Here the CDR3 DNA reads TGTGCCAGCAGTGGACAGGGGGTATCCTACGAGCAGTACTTC. Translation: CASSGQGVSYEQYF. Filled out from reference TRBV2 and TRBJ2-7, the complete variable domain reads EPEVTQTPSHQVTQMGQEVILRCVPISNHLYFYWYRQILGQKVEFLVSFYNNEISEKSEIFDDQFSVERPDGSNFTLKIRSTKLEDSAMYFCASSGQGVSYEQYFGPGTRLTVT.

CDR3 nucleotide sequence: TGTGCCAGCAGTACTAGAGACGACAATGAGCAGTTCTTC. It yields the protein CASSTRDDNEQFF. V and J are TRBV2 and TRBJ2-1; TRBD2 might be the D (5 bases). Germline assignment: CDR1 SNHLY and CDR2 FYNNEI. V was trimmed by 5 bases and J by 5 bases, leaving 10 bases between them. This CDR3 comprises 13 residues.

J is TRBJ2-7 and V is TRBV21-1. TRBV21-1 is assigned pseudogene status. This CDR3 region has 16 residues. CDR3 loop: CASSEWLLHVLDEQYF. The CDR3 region has the DNA TGTGCCAGCAGTGAGTGGTTGCTACACGTGTTAGACGAGCAGTACTTC.